Reported below is one T cell receptor (beta chain). The protocol was immunoSEQ multiplex PCR, while the TCRdb copy is restricted to in-frame clones and leaves out a portion. Seen here are more than 200,000 clones, approximately 78% observed once, and the top ten hold 8.2%. The V gene end was trimmed by 9 bases and the J gene end by 1 base; junction bases not matched to a gene: 8. The CDR3 spans 15 residues. The V gene's germline CDR1 is ENHRY and CDR2 SYGVKD. The data belong to a study of blood T cell repertoires in COVID-19. The sequence came from an elderly woman with COVID-19, enrolled during active disease. Sequencing was performed on peripheral blood. This chain links TRBV10-3 with TRBJ2-2; 7 bases fit TRBD1. CDR3 in amino acids: CAILKRTGNTGELFF. The DNA of the CDR3 is TGTGCCATACTAAAGAGGACAGGGAACACCGGGGAGCTGTTTTTT.